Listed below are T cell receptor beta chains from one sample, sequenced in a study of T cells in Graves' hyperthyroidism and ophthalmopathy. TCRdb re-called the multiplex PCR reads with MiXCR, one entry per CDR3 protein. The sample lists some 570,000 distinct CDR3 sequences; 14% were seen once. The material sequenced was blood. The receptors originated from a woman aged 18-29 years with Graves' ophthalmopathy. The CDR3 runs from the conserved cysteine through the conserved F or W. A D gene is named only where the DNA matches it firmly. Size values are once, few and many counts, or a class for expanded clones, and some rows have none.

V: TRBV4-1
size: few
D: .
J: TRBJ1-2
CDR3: CASSPGGTPDSTF
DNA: TGCGCCAGCAGCCCCGGGGGGACACCAGATTCTACCTTC

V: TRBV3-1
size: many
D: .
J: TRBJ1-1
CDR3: CASSQASTLRAFF
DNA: TGTGCCAGCAGCCAAGCGTCGACGTTACGGGCTTTCTTT

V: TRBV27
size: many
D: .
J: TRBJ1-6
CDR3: CASSLEGSSYNSPLHF
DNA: TGTGCCAGCAGTTTGGAGGGGAGTAGCTATAATTCACCCCTCCACTTT

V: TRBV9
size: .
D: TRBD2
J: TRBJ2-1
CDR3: CASSPPGTSNLNEQFF
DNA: TGTGCCAGCAGCCCCCCGGGGACTAGTAATTTAAATGAGCAGTTCTTC

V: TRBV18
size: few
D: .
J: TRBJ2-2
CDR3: CASSPTTAELGELFF
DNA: TGTGCCAGCTCACCAACTACGGCTGAGCTCGGGGAGCTGTTTTTT

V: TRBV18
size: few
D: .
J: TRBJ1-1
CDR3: CASSPGAHEAFF
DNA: TGTGCCAGCTCACCAGGGGCCCATGAAGCTTTCTTT

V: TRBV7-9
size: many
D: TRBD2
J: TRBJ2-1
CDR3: CASSLAGASGSLNEQFF
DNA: TGTGCCAGCAGCTTAGCGGGGGCTAGCGGGAGTCTGAATGAGCAGTTCTTC

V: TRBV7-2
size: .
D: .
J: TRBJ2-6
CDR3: CASSSEISGTNVLTF
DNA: TGTGCCAGCAGCTCAGAGATCTCTGGGACCAACGTCCTGACTTTC

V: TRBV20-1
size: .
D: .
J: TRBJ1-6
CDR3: CSARPLGGDMYNSPLHF
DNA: TGCAGTGCTCGGCCCCTGGGGGGCGATATGTATAATTCACCCCTCCACTTT

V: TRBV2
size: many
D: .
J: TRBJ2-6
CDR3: CASSLGGNSGANVLTF
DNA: TGTGCCAGCAGTCTAGGTGGGAACTCTGGGGCCAACGTCCTGACTTTC

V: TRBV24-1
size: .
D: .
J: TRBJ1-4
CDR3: CATSDPIQGEKLFF
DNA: TGTGCCACCAGTGATCCAATACAGGGAGAAAAACTGTTTTTT

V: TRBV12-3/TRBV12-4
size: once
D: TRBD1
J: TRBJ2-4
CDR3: CASSNGQGLAKNIQYF
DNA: TGTGCCAGCAGCAACGGACAGGGCCTAGCCAAAAACATTCAGTACTTC

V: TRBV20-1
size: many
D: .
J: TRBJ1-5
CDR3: CSARVDYNQPQHF
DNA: TGCAGTGCTAGAGTGGACTACAATCAGCCCCAGCATTTT

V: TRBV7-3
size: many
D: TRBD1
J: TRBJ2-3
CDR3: CASSLTGQGADTQYF
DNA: TGTGCCAGCAGCTTAACCGGACAGGGTGCAGATACGCAGTATTTT

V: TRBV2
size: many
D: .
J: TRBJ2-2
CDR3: CASNLGNTGELFF
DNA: TGTGCCAGCAACCTGGGGAACACCGGGGAGCTGTTTTTT

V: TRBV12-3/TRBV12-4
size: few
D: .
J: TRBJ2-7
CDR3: CASSPQEKPYEQYF
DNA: TGTGCCAGCAGTCCGCAAGAGAAGCCCTACGAGCAGTACTTC

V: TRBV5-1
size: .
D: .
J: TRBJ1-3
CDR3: CASSLADSSGNTIYF
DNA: TGCGCCAGCAGCTTGGCCGACAGCTCTGGAAACACCATATATTTT

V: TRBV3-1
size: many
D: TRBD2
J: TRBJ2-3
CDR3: CASSFGLVGTDTQYF
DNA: TGTGCCAGCAGCTTTGGACTAGTGGGCACAGATACGCAGTATTTT

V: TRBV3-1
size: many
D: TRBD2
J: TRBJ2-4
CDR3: CASSQVSASGKTRLAKNIQYF
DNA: TGTGCCAGCAGCCAAGTTAGCGCTAGCGGCAAAACACGTCTAGCCAAAAACATTCAGTACTTC

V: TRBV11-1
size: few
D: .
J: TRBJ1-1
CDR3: CASSLLIDGRGTEAFF
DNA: TGTGCCAGCAGCTTATTAATCGACGGCCGGGGCACTGAAGCTTTCTTT

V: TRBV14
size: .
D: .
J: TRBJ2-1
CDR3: CASSQEWNEQFF
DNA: TGTGCCAGCAGCCAAGAGTGGAATGAGCAGTTCTTC

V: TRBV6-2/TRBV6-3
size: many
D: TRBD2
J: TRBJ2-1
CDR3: CASSYSRDGLAGGINEQFF
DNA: TGTGCCAGCAGTTACTCCCGGGATGGACTAGCGGGAGGGATAAATGAGCAGTTCTTC

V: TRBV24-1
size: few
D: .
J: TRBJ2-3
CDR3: CATSDYGHTQYF
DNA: TGTGCCACCAGTGACTACGGCCATACGCAGTATTTT

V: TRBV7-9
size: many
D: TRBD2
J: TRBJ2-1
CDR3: CASSFQILAGGNNEQFF
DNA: TGTGCCAGCAGCTTCCAGATACTAGCGGGAGGGAACAATGAGCAGTTCTTC

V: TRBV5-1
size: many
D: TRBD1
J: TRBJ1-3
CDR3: CASSLAQGVGNTIYF
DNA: TGCGCCAGCAGCTTGGCACAGGGGGTCGGAAACACCATATATTTT

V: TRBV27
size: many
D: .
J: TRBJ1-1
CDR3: CASSTGSEAFF
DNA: TGTGCCAGCAGCACAGGGTCTGAAGCTTTCTTT

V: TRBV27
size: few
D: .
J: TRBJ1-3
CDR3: CASRPVGGGNTIYF
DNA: TGTGCCAGCAGGCCCGTCGGCGGTGGAAACACCATATATTTT

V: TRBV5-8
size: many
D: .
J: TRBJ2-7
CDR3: CASSLVREGVQYF
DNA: TGTGCCAGCAGCTTGGTCCGGGAAGGAGTGCAGTACTTC

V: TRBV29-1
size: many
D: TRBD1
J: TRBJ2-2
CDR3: CSFGDRGNTGELFF
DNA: TGCAGCTTCGGGGACAGGGGTAACACCGGGGAGCTGTTTTTT

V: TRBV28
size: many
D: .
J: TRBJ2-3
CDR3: CASHLSGKDTQYF
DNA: TGTGCCAGCCACCTCTCCGGGAAAGATACGCAGTATTTT

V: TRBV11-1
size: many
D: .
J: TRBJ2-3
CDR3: CASSLGLVGETDTQYF
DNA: TGTGCCAGCAGCTTAGGATTGGTGGGAGAGACAGATACGCAGTATTTT

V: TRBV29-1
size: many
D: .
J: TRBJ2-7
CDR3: CSQKRGVGYEQYF
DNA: TGCAGCCAAAAACGTGGGGTTGGCTACGAGCAGTACTTC

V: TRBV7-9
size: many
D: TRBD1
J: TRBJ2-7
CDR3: CASRFGQGDEQYF
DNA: TGTGCCAGCAGATTCGGACAGGGTGACGAGCAGTACTTC

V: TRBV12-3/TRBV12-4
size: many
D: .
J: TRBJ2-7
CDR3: CASSYKDSSYEQYF
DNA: TGTGCCAGCAGTTACAAGGACAGCTCCTACGAGCAGTACTTC

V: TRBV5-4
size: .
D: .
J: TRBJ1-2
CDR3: CASSREGFGYTF
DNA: TGTGCCAGCAGCCGGGAGGGCTTTGGCTACACCTTC

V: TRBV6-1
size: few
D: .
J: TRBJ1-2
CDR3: CASSEKRTGYTF
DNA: TGTGCCAGCAGTGAAAAGAGGACTGGCTACACCTTC

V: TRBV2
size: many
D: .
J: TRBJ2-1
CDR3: CASSGGLQVYNEQFF
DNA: TGTGCCAGCAGTGGGGGACTTCAGGTCTACAATGAGCAGTTCTTC

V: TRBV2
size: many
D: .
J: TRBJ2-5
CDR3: CASRGRGDQETQYF
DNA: TGTGCCAGCAGGGGCAGGGGAGACCAAGAGACCCAGTACTTC

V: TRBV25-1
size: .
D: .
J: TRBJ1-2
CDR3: CASSTRIGYTF
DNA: TGTGCCAGCAGTACCAGAATTGGCTACACCTTC

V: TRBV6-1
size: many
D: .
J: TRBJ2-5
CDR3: CASRDSYQETQYF
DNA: TGTGCCAGCAGGGACTCCTACCAAGAGACCCAGTACTTC

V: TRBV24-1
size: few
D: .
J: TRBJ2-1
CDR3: CATSENNEQFF
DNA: TGTGCCACCAGTGAGAACAATGAGCAGTTCTTC

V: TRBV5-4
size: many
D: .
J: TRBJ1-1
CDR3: CASSQFSKDTEAFF
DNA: TGTGCCAGCAGCCAATTTTCAAAGGACACTGAAGCTTTCTTT

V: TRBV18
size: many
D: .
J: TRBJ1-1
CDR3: CASSAQGEAFF
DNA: TGTGCCAGCTCCGCTCAGGGAGAAGCTTTCTTT

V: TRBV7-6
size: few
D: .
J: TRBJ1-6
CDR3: CASSAAGAYNSPLHF
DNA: TGTGCCAGCTCCGCGGCCGGGGCTTATAATTCACCCCTCCACTTT

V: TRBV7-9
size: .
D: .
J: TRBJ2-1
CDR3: CASSSIGPYNEQFF
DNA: TGTGCCAGCAGCTCCATAGGGCCCTACAATGAGCAGTTCTTC

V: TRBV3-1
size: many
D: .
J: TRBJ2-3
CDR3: CASSHRDSRTDTQYF
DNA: TGTGCCAGCAGCCACCGGGACTCTCGCACAGATACGCAGTATTTT

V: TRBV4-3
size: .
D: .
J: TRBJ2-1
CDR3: CASSQDQLAKQFF
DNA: TGCGCCAGCAGCCAAGATCAGCTAGCAAAGCAGTTCTTC

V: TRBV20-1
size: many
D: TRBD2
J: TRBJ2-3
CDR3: CSARLALATDTQYF
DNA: TGCAGTGCCCGACTAGCCCTTGCGACAGATACGCAGTATTTT